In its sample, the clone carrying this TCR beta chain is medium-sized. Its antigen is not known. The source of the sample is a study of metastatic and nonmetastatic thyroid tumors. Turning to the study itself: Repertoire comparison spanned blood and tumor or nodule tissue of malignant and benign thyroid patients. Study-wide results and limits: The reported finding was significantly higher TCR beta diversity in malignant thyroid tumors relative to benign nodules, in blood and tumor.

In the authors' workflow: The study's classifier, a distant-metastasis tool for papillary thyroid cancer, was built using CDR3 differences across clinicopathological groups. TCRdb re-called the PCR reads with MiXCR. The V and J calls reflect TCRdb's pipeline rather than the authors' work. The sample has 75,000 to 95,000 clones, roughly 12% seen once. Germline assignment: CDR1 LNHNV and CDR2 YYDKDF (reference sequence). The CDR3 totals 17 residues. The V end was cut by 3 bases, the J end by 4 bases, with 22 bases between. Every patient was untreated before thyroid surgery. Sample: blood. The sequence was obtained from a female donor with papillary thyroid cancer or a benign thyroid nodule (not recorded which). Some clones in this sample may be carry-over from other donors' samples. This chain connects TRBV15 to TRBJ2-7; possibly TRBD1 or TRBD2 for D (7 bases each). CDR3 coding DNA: TGTGCCACCAGCAGGGGGAGCTGGGAGGGGGCGAGGTACGAGCAGTACTTC. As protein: CATSRGSWEGARYEQYF.